Sequencing of this TCR beta chain was carried out in a study of tumor-infiltrating lymphocytes in localized non-small cell lung cancer. Study at large: Each patient gave resected tumor and non-adjacent uninvolved lung tissue.

Trimming pared 3 bases from V and 2 bases from J, leaving 10 bases between. From germline, CDR1 is SGHAT and CDR2 FQNNGV. The CDR3 runs 15 residues. Assay used: immunoSEQ multiplex PCR; TCRdb lists only in-frame clones, some missing. Seen here are around 6,400 clones, 74% observed once, and the top ten hold around 28%. What was sequenced was lung tumor tissue. This chain uses TRBV11-2 with TRBJ2-2; TRBD2 is a possible D gene (6 bases). This TCR came from a human donor with non-small cell lung cancer. CDR3 amino acids: CASSLGGANTGELFF. The CDR3 nucleotides are TGTGCCAGCAGCTTGGGCGGGGCTAACACCGGGGAGCTGTTTTTT.